These 20 T cell receptor beta chains originate from one sample sequenced in a study of blood T cells in healthy people across ages. Next came a second PCR, run for roughly 6 to 11 cycles, which used a sample-barcoded 5' primer along with a J-beta primer mix. TCRdb re-derived calls from the 5' RACE reads in MiXCR, one entry per CDR3 protein. The sample includes roughly 800,000 distinct CDR3 sequences, 58% of them seen just once. The sequenced sample was blood. The receptor set was obtained from a man aged 30-40 years in good health.

The chain joins TRBV9 to TRBJ2-3, with D uncertain. V gave up 0 bases and J gave up 5 bases, with 7 bases separating them. The CDR3 contains 13 residues. Germline V CDR1 and CDR2: SGDLS, YYNGEE. The CDR3 DNA follows: TGTGCCAGCAGCGTAGCGAGCTTAGATACGCAGTATTTT. Its protein product is CASSVASLDTQYF.

CDR3 nucleotide sequence: TGTGCCAGCAGCTTAGCGACTAGCGGGAGGGGTGAGCAGTTCTTC. This encodes CASSLATSGRGEQFF. V and J are TRBV13 and TRBJ2-1; 14 positions match TRBD2. The CDR3 loop spans 15 amino acids. V lost 1 base, J lost 9 bases, and 2 bases stayed unmatched. Germline values: CDR1 PRHDT, CDR2 FYEKMQ (reference sequence).

The J gene is TRBJ2-5, the V gene TRBV29-1; 8 bases map to TRBD2. The J call may be faulty, since TRBJ2-7 better matches the DNA end. The CDR3 is made up of 14 amino acids. CDR1 SQVTM and CDR2 ANQGSEA come from the germline V gene. In nucleotides, the CDR3 is TGCAGCGTTGCGGTCGCGGGGGGCCTCTACGAGCAGTACTTC. Protein: CSVAVAGGLYEQYF.

In this sample, this clonotype turned up many times. Germline is not matched at one junction end, which may reflect a read error. The chain combines TRBV20-1 with TRBJ2-4; weak D call: TRBD1 (6 bases). The CDR3 length is 13 residues. The germline CDR1 and CDR2 sequences are DFQATT and SNEGSKA (reference sequence). CDR3 protein: CSARGGDKNIQYF. Written as DNA, the CDR3 is TGCAGTGCCAGAGGGGGAGACAAAAACATTCAGTACTTC.

This clonotype was detected a few times. This sequence joins TRBV25-1 and TRBJ2-7, with 9 positions matching TRBD1. With V trimmed by 8 bases and J by 5 bases, 10 bases remained unmatched. This CDR3 comprises 14 residues. Germline lookup yields CDR1 MGHDK and CDR2 SYGVNS. The CDR3 loop is CASALGQGVNEQYF. CDR3 sequence (DNA): TGTGCCAGCGCCCTGGGACAGGGTGTCAACGAGCAGTACTTC.

The chain is built from TRBV3-1 and TRBJ1-3, with D unresolved. The V and J ends lost 3 bases and 0 bases respectively, with 6 bases between them. Germline V gene sequence: CDR1 LGHDT, CDR2 YNNKEL (reference sequence). The CDR3 consists of 14 residues. CDR3 bases: TGTGCCAGCAGCCAGGTTAGCTCTGGAAACACCATATATTTT. Amino acids: CASSQVSSGNTIYF.

This chain joins TRBV29-1 and TRBJ2-1; the match to TRBD2 covers 10 bases. The V and J ends lost 6 bases and 11 bases, in that order; junction bases with no gene match: 7. Germline V gives CDR1 SQVTM, CDR2 ANQGSEA. The CDR3 consists of 12 residues. The CDR3 here is CSVQTSGAQQFF. CDR3 DNA: TGCAGCGTACAAACTAGCGGGGCCCAGCAGTTCTTC.

This clonotype was counted a single time. The rearrangement joins TRBV12-3 or TRBV12-4 to TRBJ2-5; 9 bases line up with TRBD1. Trimming took 6 bases from V and 4 from J; bases not matched to a gene: 9. There are 15 residues in the CDR3. The CDR3 reads CASSNRGQGGETQYF. CDR3 DNA: TGTGCCAGCAGCAACCGGGGACAGGGTGGAGAGACCCAGTACTTC.

The V and J genes are TRBV28 and TRBJ1-5; no clear D gene. CDR1 is MDHEN and CDR2 is SYDVKM in the germline V gene. The CDR3 runs to 14 residues. Trimming shortened V by 6 bases and J by 5 bases, and 14 bases separated the two germline ends. The chain's CDR3 is CASRTRRIDQPQHF. As DNA, the CDR3 is TGTGCCAGCAGAACACGTCGGATTGATCAGCCCCAGCATTTT. The complete variable domain, with remaining parts taken from reference TRBV28 and TRBJ1-5, reads DVKVTQSSRYLVKRTGEKVFLECVQDMDHENMFWYRQDPGLGLRLIYFSYDVKMKEKGDIPEGYSVSREKKERFSLILESASTNQTSMYLCASRTRRIDQPQHFGDGTRLSIL.

J is TRBJ1-5 and V is TRBV6-6; D might be TRBD1 (5 bases). With 2 bases removed from V and 3 bases from J, the gap between germline ends came to 11 bases. This CDR3 has 15 residues. Germline V gene sequence: CDR1 MNHNY, CDR2 SVGAGI (reference sequence). The CDR3 sequence is CASSYDRGDNQPQHF. The CDR3 DNA sequence: TGTGCCAGCAGTTACGACAGAGGAGACAATCAGCCCCAGCATTTT.

The chain employs TRBV9 and TRBJ2-5; 7 nucleotides line up with TRBD2. The ends lost 3 bases at V and 0 bases at J; junction bases unmatched: 2. This CDR3 is 14 amino acids long. Germline V lookup: CDR1 SGDLS, CDR2 YYNGEE. The CDR3 DNA follows: TGTGCCAGCAGCGCTAGCGGCTACCAAGAGACCCAGTACTTC. Protein product: CASSASGYQETQYF.

There are a few counts of this clonotype. The chain joins TRBV20-1 to TRBJ2-1; D uncertain. V gave up 0 bases and J gave up 6 bases, with 3 bases separating them. Germline CDR1 and CDR2: DFQATT and SNEGSKA (reference sequence). The CDR3 runs to 11 residues. The DNA for the CDR3 is TGCAGTGCTAGAGAGACCAATGAGCAGTTCTTC. This encodes CSARETNEQFF.

V and J are TRBV27 and TRBJ2-7; D assignment may be TRBD1 or TRBD2 (6 bases each). V was pared by 5 bases and J by 5 bases, with 13 bases between. Germline lookup yields CDR1 MNHEY and CDR2 SMNVEV (reference sequence). This CDR3 spans 13 amino acids. CDR3 bases: TGTGCCAGCAGTAGAGGGGGACTCAACGAGCAGTACTTC. Its protein is CASSRGGLNEQYF.

A few counts support this clonotype. The gene calls are TRBV7-2 and TRBJ2-7; D gene ambiguous. CDR1 SGHTA and CDR2 FQGNSA come from the germline V gene. V dropped 3 bases and J dropped 3 bases, with 12 bases sitting between them. This CDR3 spans 14 amino acids. In nucleotides, the CDR3 is TGTGCCAGCAGCTTCGACCGCATGGGCTACGAGCAGTACTTC. Translated: CASSFDRMGYEQYF. Full variable domain (remainder filled in from reference TRBV7-2 and TRBJ2-7): GAGVSQSPSNKVTEKGKDVELRCDPISGHTALYWYRQSLGQGLEFLIYFQGNSAPDKSGLPSDRFSAERTGGSVSTLTIQRTQQEDSAVYLCASSFDRMGYEQYFGPGTRLTVT.

A single count supports this clonotype. This chain links TRBV20-1 with TRBJ2-1; the match to TRBD2 covers 11 bases. Trimming cost V 5 bases and J 8 bases; bases outside gene matches: 5. This CDR3 region has 13 residues. Germline CDR1 reads DFQATT; CDR2 reads SNEGSKA (reference sequence). CDR3 protein: CSAPILAGDEQFF. Written as DNA, the CDR3 is TGCAGTGCTCCTATACTAGCGGGAGATGAGCAGTTCTTC.

This clonotype has just a few counts. This rearrangement joins TRBV29-1 to TRBJ1-1, with no clear D. Per germline, CDR1 SQVTM and CDR2 ANQGSEA. This CDR3 spans 11 amino acids. V was shortened by 6 bases and J by 6 bases, with 11 bases between the two germline ends. CDR3 loop: CSVALMAEAFF. CDR3 DNA: TGCAGCGTCGCCCTGATGGCTGAAGCTTTCTTT.

This chain uses TRBV30 with TRBJ2-1; TRBD2 agrees at 15 bases. Germline V gene lookup returns CDR1 GTSNPN and CDR2 SVGIG (reference sequence). The CDR3 sequence is 16 residues long. V lost 5 bases and J lost 8; bases outside the gene matches: 10. In nucleotides, the CDR3 is TGTGCCTGGGGAGGACTAGCGGGAGGGGGGTTCTATGAGCAGTTCTTC. This codes for CAWGGLAGGGFYEQFF.

In its sample, this clonotype was seen a few times. DNA for the CDR3: TGTGCCAGCAGAGCGGGAGGGGCAGCCTACAATGAGCAGTTCTTC. Amino acid sequence: CASRAGGAAYNEQFF. This chain connects TRBV28 to TRBJ2-1; the match to TRBD2 covers 10 bases. The germline V gene has CDR1 MDHEN and CDR2 SYDVKM. V was clipped by 6 bases and J by 2 bases; unmatched bases: 4. The CDR3 length is 15 residues.

The J gene is TRBJ2-3, the V gene TRBV7-6; 12 nucleotides align to TRBD1. The CDR3 spans 15 residues. V trimming: 2 bases; J trimming: 6 bases; junction bases outside the gene matches: 3. Germline V gene lookup returns CDR1 SGHVS and CDR2 FNYEAQ. CDR3: CASSLLGQGADTQYF. The CDR3 DNA reads TGTGCCAGCAGCTTATTGGGACAGGGGGCGGATACGCAGTATTTT.

The V gene is TRBV29-1, the J gene TRBJ2-5; 10 bases are shared with TRBD1. The DNA end favors TRBJ2-7, so the J call may be wrong. The CDR3 consists of 12 residues. CDR1 and CDR2 (germline): SQVTM, ANQGSEA. DNA for the CDR3: TGCAGCTTGGGGACAGGGGCCTACGAGCAGTACTTC. Protein sequence: CSLGTGAYEQYF.